Listed below are T cell receptor beta chains from one sample, sequenced in a study of Graves' ophthalmopathy and Graves' hyperthyroidism. TCRdb re-analysed the multiplex PCR reads in MiXCR, keeping a single row per CDR3 protein. The sample consists of 450,000 to 600,000 distinct CDR3 sequences, just under 40% of them appearing once. Sample: peripheral blood or thyroid tissue (not recorded which). These receptors all stem from an adult man with Graves' hyperthyroidism. The CDR3 runs from the conserved cysteine through the conserved F or W. A D gene is named only where the DNA matches it firmly. The size field is filled for only some rows; it gives once, few, many or a size class.

>TRBV18|14|few|.|TRBJ1-1
TGTGCCAGCTCACCGTCGGGGGAGAACACTGAAGCTTTCTTT
CASSPSGENTEAFF
>TRBV29-1|12|.|.|TRBJ2-7
TGCAGCATAGCGAGCTTTTCCTACGAGCAGTACTTC
CSIASFSYEQYF
>TRBV14|17|few|.|TRBJ1-5
TGTGCCAGCAGCCAAGATTCCCCGGGCAGCCTTAATCAGCCCCAGCATTTT
CASSQDSPGSLNQPQHF
>TRBV29-1|13|many|TRBD1|TRBJ1-4
TGCAGCGTAATCCGGACAGGGCGTGAAAAACTGTTTTTT
CSVIRTGREKLFF
>TRBV20-1|15|.|.|TRBJ2-3
TGCAGTGCTAGAGATTCCCAGGGCTCAATGGATACGCAGTATTTT
CSARDSQGSMDTQYF
>TRBV14|12|many|.|TRBJ2-7
TGTGCCAGCAGCCGTTCCTCCCTCGAGCAGTACTTC
CASSRSSLEQYF
>TRBV7-2|17|.|TRBD1|TRBJ2-7
TGTGCCAGCAGACTCTCCGGGACAGGGGGCCCCGCTTACGAGCAGTACTTC
CASRLSGTGGPAYEQYF
>TRBV6-4|17|few|TRBD1|TRBJ2-6
TGTGCCAGCAGGCGGCAGGGGGCCGCCCCTGGGGCCAACGTCCTGACTTTC
CASRRQGAAPGANVLTF
>TRBV27|18|.|.|TRBJ2-7
TGTGCCAGCAGTTTATTATCTCCGTCGGGTGGGGCCGGCTACGAGCAGTACTTC
CASSLLSPSGGAGYEQYF
>TRBV29-1|13|.|TRBD1|TRBJ1-1
TGCAGCTCGCGAGGGGGCGTGAACACTGAAGCTTTCTTT
CSSRGGVNTEAFF
>TRBV11-2|18|many|TRBD1|TRBJ2-6
TGTGCCAGCAGGTCGGGACAGGCGTTTCTATCTGGGGCCAACGTCCTGACTTTC
CASRSGQAFLSGANVLTF
>TRBV19|15|once|TRBD1|TRBJ2-3
TGTGCCAGTAGCAAAGGGGGCGCCGGCACAGATACGCAGTATTTT
CASSKGGAGTDTQYF
>TRBV9|17|few|TRBD1|TRBJ2-7
TGTGCCAGCAGCGTAGGATTGGGGGGACAGGGGGACTACGAGCAGTACTTC
CASSVGLGGQGDYEQYF
>TRBV9|13|.|.|TRBJ2-7
TGTGCCAGCAGCTTAGTGGTTCGGGGCGAGCAGTACTTC
CASSLVVRGEQYF
>TRBV7-2|14|many|.|TRBJ1-5
TGTGCCAGCAGCTCCCCCCCAGAATATCAGCCCCAGCATTTT
CASSSPPEYQPQHF
>TRBV9|13|many|.|TRBJ1-2
TGTGCCAGCAGCCCCCGACAGAGCTATGGCTACACCTTC
CASSPRQSYGYTF
>TRBV27|18|.|.|TRBJ2-2
TGTGCCAGCAGTTTATCACCGTGGCAGTCGTTGAACACCGGGGAGCTGTTTTTT
CASSLSPWQSLNTGELFF
>TRBV19|16|.|TRBD1|TRBJ1-1
TGTGCTAGAGTCTGGACAGGTGGTAATATGAACACTGAAGCTTTCTTT
CARVWTGGNMNTEAFF
>TRBV7-6|15|.|.|TRBJ1-2
TGTGCCAGCAGCTTAGATAGTTGGGGCAACTATGGCTACACCTTC
CASSLDSWGNYGYTF
>TRBV2|12|many|.|TRBJ2-5
TGTGCCAGCAGTGTCATACAAGAGACCCAGTACTTC
CASSVIQETQYF
>TRBV6-1|15|.|.|TRBJ1-2
TGTGCCAGCAGTACGAAGGGGAACTTTAACTATGGCTACACCTTC
CASSTKGNFNYGYTF
>TRBV9|14|many|.|TRBJ1-2
TGTGCCAGCAGCGTAGCTAGTCAGGGTTATGGCTACACCTTC
CASSVASQGYGYTF
>TRBV9|15|many|TRBD1|TRBJ1-5
TGTGCCAGCAGCGCCGGGACAGGCCACAATCAGCCCCAGCATTTT
CASSAGTGHNQPQHF
>TRBV5-1|15|.|TRBD1|TRBJ1-5
TGCGCCAGCAGCTTCTGGACAGGGGGCCCTCAGCCCCAGCATTTT
CASSFWTGGPQPQHF
>TRBV2|17|.|TRBD2|TRBJ2-7
TGTGCCAGCAGCGGGACGACTAGCGGGAGGATCGACAATGAGCAGTACTTC
CASSGTTSGRIDNEQYF
>TRBV9|15|many|.|TRBJ2-2
TGTGCCAGCAGCAGAACAGGGTATGAATCCGGGGAGCTGTTTTTT
CASSRTGYESGELFF
>TRBV20-1|13|.|TRBD1|TRBJ1-1
TGCAGTGCGGGGGCGGGACAGTTCACTGAAGCTTTCTTT
CSAGAGQFTEAFF
>TRBV29-1|12|.|TRBD2|TRBJ2-7
TGCAGCGTTGGGACTAGGTCCTACGAGCAGTACTTC
CSVGTRSYEQYF
>TRBV29-1|11|few|.|TRBJ2-7
TGCAGCGTTGAAGAAGTCTACGAGCAGTACTTC
CSVEEVYEQYF
>TRBV7-8|14|.|.|TRBJ2-7
TGTGCCAGCAGCACAAGGAGTCGGCAATACGAGCAGTACTTC
CASSTRSRQYEQYF
>TRBV18|14|few|.|TRBJ1-1
TGTGCCAGCTCACCGGCGCAGTTGAACACTGAAGCTTTCTTT
CASSPAQLNTEAFF
>TRBV20-1|12|.|.|TRBJ2-1
TGCAGTGTTCGAAGGGGTATGGATGAGCAGTTCTTC
CSVRRGMDEQFF
>TRBV20-1|11|many|.|TRBJ1-2
TGCAGTGTTGACAGTCTCTACGGCTACACCTTC
CSVDSLYGYTF
>TRBV9|15|few|.|TRBJ1-2
TGTGCCAGCAGCGTAGGGGCGGGAGCTAACTATGGCTACACCTTC
CASSVGAGANYGYTF
>TRBV20-1|13|.|.|TRBJ2-5
TGCAGTGCTAGATATCGGGACCCAGAGACCCAGTACTTC
CSARYRDPETQYF
>TRBV4-2|17|.|TRBD2|TRBJ2-2
TGTGCCAGCAGCCAGGTGGTTAGCGGGATGGAAAACGGGGAGCTGTTTTTT
CASSQVVSGMENGELFF